Sequencing of this T cell receptor (beta chain) was carried out in a study of PD-L1 blockade in urothelial cancer. Across the study: Blood was subjected to analysis at 3 weeks (second dose) and 6 weeks following treatment start. Among blood samples, the median T cell count was 130,000 to 150,000. General study points: Expansion of tumor-associated blood clones at 3 weeks was greater in durable-benefit patients. Below-median blood TCR clonality before treatment forecast better survival.

Turning to this clone: Its matching antigen is unknown.

Profiling relied on immunoSEQ multiplex PCR, and the TCRdb table lists in-frame clones only, not all of them. The profile shows 30,000 to 40,000 clones, about 82% of them singletons. Documented time point: pretreatment peripheral blood. In germline, CDR1 is MGHRA, CDR2 YSYEKL. The CDR3 is 14 amino acids. With 1 base removed from V and 6 bases from J, the gap between germline ends came to 11 bases. The chain uses TRBV4-1 and TRBJ2-3; D is ambiguous. The starting material was PBMCs, obtained around atezolizumab (anti-PD-L1) treatment. The TCR sequence derives from an older man with urothelial cancer. The CDR3: CASSQGLLEDTQYF. The CDR3 nucleotides are TGCGCCAGCAGCCAAGGCTTGCTAGAGGATACGCAGTATTTT.